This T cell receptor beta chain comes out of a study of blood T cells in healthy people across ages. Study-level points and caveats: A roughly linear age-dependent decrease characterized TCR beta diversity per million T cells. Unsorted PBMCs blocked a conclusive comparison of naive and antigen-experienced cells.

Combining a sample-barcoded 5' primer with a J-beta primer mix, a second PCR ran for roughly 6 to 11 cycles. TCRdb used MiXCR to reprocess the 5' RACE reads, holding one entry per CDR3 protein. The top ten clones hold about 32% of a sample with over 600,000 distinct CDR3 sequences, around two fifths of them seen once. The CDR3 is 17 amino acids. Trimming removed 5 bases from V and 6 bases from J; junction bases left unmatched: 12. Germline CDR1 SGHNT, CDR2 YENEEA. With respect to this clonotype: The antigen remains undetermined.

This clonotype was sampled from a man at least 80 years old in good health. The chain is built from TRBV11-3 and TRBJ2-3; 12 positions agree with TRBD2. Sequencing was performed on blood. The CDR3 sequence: CASSRRSSGGAGDTQYF. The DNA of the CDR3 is TGTGCCAGCAGCCGGCGGTCTAGCGGGGGGGCGGGGGATACGCAGTATTTT. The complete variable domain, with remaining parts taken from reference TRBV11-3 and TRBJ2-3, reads EAGVVQSPRYKIIEKKQPVAFWCNPISGHNTLYWYLQNLGQGPELLIRYENEEAVDDSQLPKDRFSAERLKGVDSTLKIQPAELGDSAVYLCASSRRSSGGAGDTQYFGPGTRLTVL.